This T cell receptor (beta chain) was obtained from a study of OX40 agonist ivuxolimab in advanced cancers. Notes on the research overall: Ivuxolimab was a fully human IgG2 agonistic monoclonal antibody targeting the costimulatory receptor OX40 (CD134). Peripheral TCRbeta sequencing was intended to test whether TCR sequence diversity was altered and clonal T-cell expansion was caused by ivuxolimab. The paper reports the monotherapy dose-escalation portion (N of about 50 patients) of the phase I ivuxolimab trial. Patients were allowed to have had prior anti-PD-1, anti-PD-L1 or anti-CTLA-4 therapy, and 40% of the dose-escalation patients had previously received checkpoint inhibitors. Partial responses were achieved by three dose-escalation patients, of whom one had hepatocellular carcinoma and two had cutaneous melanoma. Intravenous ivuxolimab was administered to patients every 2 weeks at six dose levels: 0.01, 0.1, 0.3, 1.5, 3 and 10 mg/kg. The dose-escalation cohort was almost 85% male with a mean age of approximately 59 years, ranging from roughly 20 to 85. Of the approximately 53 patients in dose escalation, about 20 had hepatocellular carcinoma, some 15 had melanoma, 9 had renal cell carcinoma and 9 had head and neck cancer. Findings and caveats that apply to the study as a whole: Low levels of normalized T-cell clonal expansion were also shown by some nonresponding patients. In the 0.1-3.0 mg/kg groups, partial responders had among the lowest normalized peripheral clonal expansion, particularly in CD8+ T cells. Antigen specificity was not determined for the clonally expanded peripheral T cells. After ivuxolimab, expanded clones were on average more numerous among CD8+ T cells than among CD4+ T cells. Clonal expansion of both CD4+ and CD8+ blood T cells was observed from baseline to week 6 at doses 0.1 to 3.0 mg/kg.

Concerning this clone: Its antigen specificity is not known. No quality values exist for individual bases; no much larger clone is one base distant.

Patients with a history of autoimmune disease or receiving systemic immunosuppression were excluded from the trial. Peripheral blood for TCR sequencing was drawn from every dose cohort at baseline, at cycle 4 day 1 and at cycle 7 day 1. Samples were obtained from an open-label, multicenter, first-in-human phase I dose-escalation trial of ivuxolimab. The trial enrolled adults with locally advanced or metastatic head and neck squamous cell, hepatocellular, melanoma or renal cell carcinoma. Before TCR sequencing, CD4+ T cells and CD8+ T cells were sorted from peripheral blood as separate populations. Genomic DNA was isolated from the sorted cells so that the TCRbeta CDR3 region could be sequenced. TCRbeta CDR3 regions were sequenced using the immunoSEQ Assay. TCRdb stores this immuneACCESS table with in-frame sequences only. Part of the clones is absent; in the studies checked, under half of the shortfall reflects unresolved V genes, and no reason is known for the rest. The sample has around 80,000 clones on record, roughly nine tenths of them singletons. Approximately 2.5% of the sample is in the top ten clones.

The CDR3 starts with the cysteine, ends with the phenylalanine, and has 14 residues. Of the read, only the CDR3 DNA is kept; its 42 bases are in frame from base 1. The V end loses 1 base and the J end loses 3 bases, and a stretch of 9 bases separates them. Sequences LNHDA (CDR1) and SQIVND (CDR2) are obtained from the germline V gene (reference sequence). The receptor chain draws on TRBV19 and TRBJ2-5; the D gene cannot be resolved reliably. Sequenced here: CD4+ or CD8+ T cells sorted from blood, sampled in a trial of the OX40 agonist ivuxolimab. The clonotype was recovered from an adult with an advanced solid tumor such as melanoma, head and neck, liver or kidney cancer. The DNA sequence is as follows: TGTGCCAGTAGTATAGCTCACACAAAAGAGACCCAGTACTTC. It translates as CASSIAHTKETQYF.